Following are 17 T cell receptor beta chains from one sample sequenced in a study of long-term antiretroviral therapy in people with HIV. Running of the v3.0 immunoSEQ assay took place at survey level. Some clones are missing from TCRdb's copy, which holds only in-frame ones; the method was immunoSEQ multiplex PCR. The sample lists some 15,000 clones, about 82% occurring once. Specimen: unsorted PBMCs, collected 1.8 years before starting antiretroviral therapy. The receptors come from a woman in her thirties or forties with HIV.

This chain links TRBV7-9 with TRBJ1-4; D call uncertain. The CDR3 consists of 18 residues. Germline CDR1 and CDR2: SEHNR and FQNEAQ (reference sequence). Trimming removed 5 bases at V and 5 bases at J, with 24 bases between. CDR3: CASSPTGGPGGNNEKLFF. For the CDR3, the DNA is TGTGCCAGCAGCCCTACCGGTGGGCCCGGAGGAAACAATGAAAAACTGTTTTTT.

The CDR3 DNA is TGTGCCAGCAGCTCCACAGGGATGACCACCGGGGAGCTGTTTTTT. Amino acids: CASSSTGMTTGELFF. V usage is TRBV5-8 and J usage is TRBJ2-2; tentative D call: TRBD1 (6 bases). Trimming left V 3 bases short and J 4 bases short, with 13 bases between. The CDR3 contains 15 residues. Germline loops: CDR1 SGHTS, CDR2 YDEGEE.

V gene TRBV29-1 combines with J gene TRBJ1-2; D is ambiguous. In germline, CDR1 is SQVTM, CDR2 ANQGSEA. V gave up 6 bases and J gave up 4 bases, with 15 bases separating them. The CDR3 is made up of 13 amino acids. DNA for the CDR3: TGCAGCGTAATCCCCCTGGACGGCTATGGCTACACCTTC. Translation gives CSVIPLDGYGYTF.

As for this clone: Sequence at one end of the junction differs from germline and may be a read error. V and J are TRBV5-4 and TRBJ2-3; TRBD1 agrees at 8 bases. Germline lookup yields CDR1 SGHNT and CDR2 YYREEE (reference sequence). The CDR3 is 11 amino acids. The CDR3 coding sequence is TGCGCGACAGGGGTCCCAGATACGCAGTATTTT. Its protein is CATGVPDTQYF.

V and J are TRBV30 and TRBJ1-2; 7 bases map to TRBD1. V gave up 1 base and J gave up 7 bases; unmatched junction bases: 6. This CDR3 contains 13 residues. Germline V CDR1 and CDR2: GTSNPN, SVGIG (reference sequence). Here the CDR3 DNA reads TGTGCCTGGAGTGGACAGGGTGTTCGTGGCTACACCTTC. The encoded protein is CAWSGQGVRGYTF.

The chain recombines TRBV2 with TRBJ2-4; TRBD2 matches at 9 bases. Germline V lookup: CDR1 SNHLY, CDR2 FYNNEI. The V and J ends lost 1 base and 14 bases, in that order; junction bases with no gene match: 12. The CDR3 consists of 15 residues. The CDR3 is CASSEVGASGTTKYF. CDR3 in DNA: TGTGCCAGCAGTGAAGTTGGGGCTAGCGGGACAACCAAGTACTTC.

The CDR3 nucleotides read TGTGCCAGCAGCTGGGGCAAGGGCACTGAAGCTTTCTTT. It is translated as CASSWGKGTEAFF. J is TRBJ1-1 and V is TRBV25-1; tentative D call: TRBD1 (5 bases). V was clipped by 6 bases and J by 4 bases, with 12 bases between them. The CDR3 totals 13 residues. Germline loops: CDR1 MGHDK, CDR2 SYGVNS.

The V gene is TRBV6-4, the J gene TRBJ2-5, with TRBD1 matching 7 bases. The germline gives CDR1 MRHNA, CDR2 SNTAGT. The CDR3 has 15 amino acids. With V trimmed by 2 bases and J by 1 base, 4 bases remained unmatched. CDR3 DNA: TGTGCCAGCAGTGACGTGGGACAGATCCAAGAGACCCAGTACTTC. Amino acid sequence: CASSDVGQIQETQYF.

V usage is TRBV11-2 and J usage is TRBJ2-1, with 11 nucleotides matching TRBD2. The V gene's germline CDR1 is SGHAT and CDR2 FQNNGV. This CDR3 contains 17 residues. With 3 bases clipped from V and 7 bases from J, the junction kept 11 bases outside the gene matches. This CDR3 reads CASSFALSSGRTNEQFF. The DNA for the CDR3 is TGTGCCAGCAGCTTTGCCCTTTCTAGCGGGAGGACGAATGAGCAGTTCTTC.

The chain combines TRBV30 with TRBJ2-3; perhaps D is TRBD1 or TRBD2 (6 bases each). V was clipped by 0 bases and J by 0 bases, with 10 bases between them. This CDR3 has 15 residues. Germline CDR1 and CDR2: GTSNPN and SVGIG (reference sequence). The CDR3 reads CAWSVEGESTDTQYF. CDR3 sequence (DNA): TGTGCCTGGAGTGTGGAGGGGGAAAGCACAGATACGCAGTATTTT.

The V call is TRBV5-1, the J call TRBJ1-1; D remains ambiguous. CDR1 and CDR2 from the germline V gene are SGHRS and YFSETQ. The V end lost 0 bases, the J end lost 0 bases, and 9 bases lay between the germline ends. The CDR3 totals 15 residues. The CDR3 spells CASSLEGGLNTEAFF. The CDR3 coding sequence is TGCGCCAGCAGCTTGGAGGGAGGGTTGAACACTGAAGCTTTCTTT.

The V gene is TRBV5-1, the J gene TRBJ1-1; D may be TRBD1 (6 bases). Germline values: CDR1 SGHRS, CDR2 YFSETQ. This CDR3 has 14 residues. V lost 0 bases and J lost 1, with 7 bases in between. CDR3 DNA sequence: TGCGCCAGCAGCTTGGGACAGGAGAACACTGAAGCTTTCTTT. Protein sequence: CASSLGQENTEAFF.

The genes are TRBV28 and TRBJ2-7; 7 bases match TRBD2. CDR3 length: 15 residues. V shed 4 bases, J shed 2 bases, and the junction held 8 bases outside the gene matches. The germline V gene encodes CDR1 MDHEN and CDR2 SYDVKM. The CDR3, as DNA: TGTGCCAGCAGTTCCCCGACTAGCAGAGCCTACGAGCAGTACTTC. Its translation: CASSSPTSRAYEQYF.

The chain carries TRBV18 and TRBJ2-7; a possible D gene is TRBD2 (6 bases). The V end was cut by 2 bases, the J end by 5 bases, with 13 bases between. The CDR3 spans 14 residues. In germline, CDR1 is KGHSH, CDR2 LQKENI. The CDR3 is CASSPSEDYNEQYF. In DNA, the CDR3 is TGTGCCAGCTCACCATCGGAGGACTACAACGAGCAGTACTTC. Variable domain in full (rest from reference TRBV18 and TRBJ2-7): NAGVMQNPRHLVRRRGQEARLRCSPMKGHSHVYWYRQLPEEGLKFMVYLQKENIIDESGMPKERFSAEFPKEGPSILRIQQVVRGDSAAYFCASSPSEDYNEQYFGPGTRLTVT.

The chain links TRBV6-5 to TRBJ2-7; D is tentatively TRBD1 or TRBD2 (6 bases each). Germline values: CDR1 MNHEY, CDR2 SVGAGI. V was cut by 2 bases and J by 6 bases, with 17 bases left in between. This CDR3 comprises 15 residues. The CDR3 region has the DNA TGTGCCAGCAGTTACGGTACTGGGGGGCTTTCCGAGCAGTACTTC. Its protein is CASSYGTGGLSEQYF.

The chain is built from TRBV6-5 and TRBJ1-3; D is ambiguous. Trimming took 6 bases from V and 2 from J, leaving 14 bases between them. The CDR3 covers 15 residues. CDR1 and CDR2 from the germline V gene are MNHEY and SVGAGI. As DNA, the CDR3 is TGTGCCAGCAGAGGTGGTGGGGTACCTGGAAACACCATATATTTT. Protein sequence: CASRGGGVPGNTIYF.

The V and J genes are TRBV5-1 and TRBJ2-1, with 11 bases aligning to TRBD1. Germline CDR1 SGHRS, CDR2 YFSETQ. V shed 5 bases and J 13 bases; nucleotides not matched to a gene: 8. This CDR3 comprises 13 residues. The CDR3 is CASSEGQGAPQFF. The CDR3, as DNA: TGCGCCAGCAGTGAAGGACAGGGGGCGCCTCAGTTCTTC. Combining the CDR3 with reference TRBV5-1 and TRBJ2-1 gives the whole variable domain KAGVTQTPRYLIKTRGQQVTLSCSPISGHRSVSWYQQTPGQGLQFLFEYFSETQRNKGNFPGRFSGRQFSNSRSEMNVSTLELGDSALYLCASSEGQGAPQFFGPGTRLTVL.